Shown below are 26 T cell receptor beta chains from a single sample sequenced in a study of T cells in women clearing cervical HPV infection. The table came from immunoSEQ multiplex PCR; TCRdb's copy has only in-frame clones and leaves some out. This repertoire comprises 40,000 or so clones; its ten largest clones make up about 5.8%. Sequenced: blood buffy coat. The source is a woman aged 18-70 years with a cervical HPV16 infection that either progressed to CIN3+ or cleared (not recorded which).

As concerns this clone: The read terminates 3 residues before the CDR3 end, so the remaining end is supplied by the germline J gene. The chain links TRBV19 to TRBJ2-1; 9 bases line up with TRBD2. The germline gives CDR1 LNHDA, CDR2 SQIVND (reference sequence). Trimming removed 5 bases from V and 6 bases from J; junction bases left unmatched: 8. This CDR3 contains 15 residues. This chain's CDR3 is CASSGGSGSRNEQFF. The CDR3 bases that were read are TGTGCCAGTAGTGGTGGTAGCGGGAGTCGCAATGAG.

Concerning this clone itself: Read data end 3 residues before the CDR3 end; the end is taken from the germline J gene. V usage is TRBV11-2 and J usage is TRBJ1-1; D call uncertain. The germline V gene has CDR1 SGHAT and CDR2 FQNNGV. Deletions cut 1 base from V and 7 bases from J, with 7 bases between. The CDR3 loop spans 12 amino acids. The covered CDR3 bases are TGTGCCAGCAGCTTAGCAGGATATGAA. This sequence encodes CASSLAGYE. The CDR3 in its entirety is CASSLAGYEAFF.

Concerning this clone: The sequenced fragment ends 3 residues before the CDR3 boundary, so the rest is inferred from the germline J gene. The chain joins TRBV5-1 to TRBJ1-1; tentatively, D is TRBD1 (5 bases). Trimming pared 4 bases from V and 1 base from J, leaving 8 bases between. Germline lookup yields CDR1 SGHRS and CDR2 YFSETQ. This CDR3 spans 13 amino acids. The chain's CDR3 is CASSIQENTEAFF. The part of the CDR3 DNA that was read is TGCGCCAGCAGCATACAGGAGAACACTGAA.

Partial CDR3 DNA: TGTGCCAGCGTCTATCAGGGCTCTAACTATGGC. It is translated as CASVYQGSNYG. The entire CDR3 sequence reads CASVYQGSNYGYTF. V gene TRBV5-4 combines with J gene TRBJ1-2; D may be TRBD1 (5 bases). The read finishes 3 residues shy of the CDR3 end, and the germline J gene is used to complete it. CDR1 and CDR2 (germline): SGHNT, YYREEE (reference sequence). V was clipped by 7 bases and J by 0 bases, with 13 bases between them. This CDR3 contains 14 residues.

A note on this clone: The read ends 3 residues shy of where the CDR3 ends; the end is completed using the germline J gene. This chain links TRBV7-7 with TRBJ1-2; 7 bases match TRBD1. CDR3 size: 13 residues. Germline values: CDR1 SSHAT, CDR2 FNYEAQ (reference sequence). The CDR3 loop reads CASSSAGGYDYTF. CDR3 DNA (partial): TGTGCCAGCAGCTCCGCAGGGGGGTACGAC.

Points on this clone: The CDR3 end falls 3 residues outside the read, so it is completed with the germline J gene. This chain uses TRBV30 with TRBJ1-2, with TRBD1 as a possible D gene (6 bases). Germline CDR1 GTSNPN, CDR2 SVGIG (reference sequence). The CDR3 runs 14 residues. This CDR3 is CAWSLQGEWGGYTF. The part of the CDR3 DNA that was read is TGTGCCTGGAGTTTACAGGGCGAATGGGGGGGC.

The CDR3 is CSVKNSFSYEQYF. CDR3 DNA (partial): TGCAGCGTTAAAAACAGTTTTTCCTACGAG. The gene calls are TRBV29-1 and TRBJ2-7; D ambiguous. From the germline J gene comes the end of the CDR3, since the read stops 3 residues before it. Germline lookup yields CDR1 SQVTM and CDR2 ANQGSEA. This CDR3 has 13 residues. V lost 5 bases to trimming and J lost 1 base, with 12 bases between them.

Worth noting for this clone: The CDR3 is cut off 3 residues early in the read; its end comes from the germline J gene. The chain couples TRBV5-6 to TRBJ1-1; 8 bases match TRBD1. The germline CDR1 and CDR2 sequences are SGHDT and YYEEEE. This CDR3 comprises 14 residues. CDR3 region: CASSAKYQGAEAFF. The DNA read from the CDR3 is TGTGCCAGCAGCGCAAAATACCAGGGGGCAGAG.

Details on this clone: The read comes to an end 3 residues before the CDR3 does, leaving the germline J gene to fill in the end. V and J are TRBV20-1 and TRBJ2-7; 9 nucleotides line up with TRBD2. Germline CDR1 and CDR2: DFQATT and SNEGSKA (reference sequence). The CDR3 is 16 amino acids. The J segment lost 6 bases and the V segment lost 0 bases, leaving 12 bases of the junction unmatched. CDR3 residues: CSARDPGGRAFGEQYF. CDR3 DNA (partial): TGCAGTGCTAGAGATCCAGGCGGGAGGGCCTTCGGCGAG.

In the case of this clone: The read terminates 3 residues before the CDR3 end, so the remaining end is supplied by the germline J gene. The chain recombines TRBV5-1 with TRBJ2-7; no reliable D call. From germline, CDR1 is SGHRS and CDR2 YFSETQ. V was clipped by 4 bases and J by 0 bases, with 5 bases between them. The CDR3 sequence is 12 residues long. CDR3 DNA (partial): TGCGCCAGCAGCGCCAGCTCCTACGAG. Its translation: CASSASSYE. The entire CDR3 reads CASSASSYEQYF.

Notes on this clone: The read gets to within 3 residues of the CDR3 end, and the germline J gene fills in the rest. The V gene is TRBV6-2 or TRBV6-3, the J gene TRBJ2-4; 7 positions match TRBD1. The CDR3 loop spans 14 amino acids. Germline CDR1 and CDR2: MNHEY and SVGEGT. The CDR3 here is CASSYVTGSYGQYF. Incomplete CDR3 DNA: TGTGCCAGCAGTTACGTGACAGGGTCCTATGGT.

Note on this clone: The CDR3 end is not reached by the read, which stops 3 residues before it; the germline J gene fills it in. The chain carries TRBV2 and TRBJ2-3, with 11 bases that match TRBD2. Per germline, CDR1 SNHLY and CDR2 FYNNEI. CDR3 size: 14 residues. CDR3 bases read: TGTGCCAGCATCTCGGGACTAGCGGAAGAGACG. Residues: CASISGLAEET. The complete CDR3 protein is CASISGLAEETQYF.

Points on this clone: The read is 3 residues too short to cover the CDR3 end, so that end is filled in from the germline J gene. The rearrangement links TRBV2 to TRBJ1-4, with D maybe TRBD1 (6 bases). Germline CDR1 SNHLY, CDR2 FYNNEI. Trimming took 8 bases from V and 6 from J, leaving 7 bases between them. The CDR3 covers 11 residues. CDR3 DNA (partial): TGTGCCAGCTCAGGGGATGAAAAA. This gives the protein CASSGDEK. The entire CDR3 protein reads CASSGDEKLFF.

Of note for this clone: The observed sequence ends 3 residues before the CDR3 terminus, with the missing tail filled in from the germline J gene. The rearrangement links TRBV5-8 to TRBJ1-2, with TRBD1 identical over 7 bases. CDR1 is SGHTS and CDR2 is YDEGEE in the germline V gene. The CDR3 has 13 amino acids. The J segment lost 6 bases and the V segment lost 0 bases, leaving 2 bases of the junction unmatched. CDR3 DNA (partial): TGTGCCAGCAGCTTGGGACAGGGCCATGGC. Translation: CASSLGQGHG. The entire CDR3 protein reads CASSLGQGHGYTF.

As for this clone: The read finishes 3 residues shy of the CDR3 end, and the germline J gene is used to complete it. This chain joins TRBV10-3 and TRBJ2-3; 9 nucleotides align to TRBD1. Germline V lookup: CDR1 ENHRY, CDR2 SYGVKD. This CDR3 comprises 16 residues. CDR3 DNA, as far as it was read: TGTGCCATCAGTGGCCAGACAGGGGGACCCCAGGAGACG. The encoded protein is CAISGQTGGPQET. The CDR3 in its entirety is CAISGQTGGPQETQYF.

Note on this clone: The read ends 3 residues before the CDR3 terminus; that terminus is restored from the germline J gene. The J gene is TRBJ2-5, the V gene TRBV18; perhaps TRBD2 as D (7 bases). This CDR3 is built from 14 residues. Germline loops: CDR1 KGHSH, CDR2 LQKENI. V lost 5 bases and J 2 bases, leaving 12 bases between the germline ends. CDR3 DNA (partial): TGTGCCAGCTCAACGGCGGGGGCGCAAGAGACC. It encodes CASSTAGAQET. The full CDR3 is CASSTAGAQETQYF.

About this clone itself: With the read ending 3 residues before the CDR3 end, the germline J gene is used to fill in that end. The chain links TRBV6-2 or TRBV6-3 to TRBJ2-3; TRBD1 is a possible D gene (5 bases). V was clipped by 3 bases and J by 4 bases, with 11 bases between them. The germline V gene encodes CDR1 MNHEY and CDR2 SVGEGT. The CDR3 totals 14 residues. CDR3 amino acids: CASSYGAPPDTQYF. The DNA read from the CDR3 is TGTGCCAGCAGTTATGGGGCCCCGCCAGATACG.

Worth noting for this clone: The CDR3 goes on 3 residues after the read ends, and that part is filled in from the germline J gene. The chain carries TRBV20-1 and TRBJ2-1, with 12 bases fitting TRBD2. CDR1 is DFQATT and CDR2 is SNEGSKA in the germline V gene (reference sequence). V lost 6 bases and J lost 6; bases outside the gene matches: 12. The CDR3 runs 16 residues. The CDR3 region is CSAKGLAGSGGNEQFF. The sequenced part of the CDR3 DNA is TGCAGTGCGAAAGGACTAGCGGGATCGGGGGGCAATGAG.

The covered CDR3 bases are TGTGCCAGCAGCTTACGCCAGGGGGACAATGAG. It encodes CASSLRQGDNE. From start to end, the CDR3 is CASSLRQGDNEQFF. The V and J genes are TRBV7-6 and TRBJ2-1; the match to TRBD1 covers 7 bases. The CDR3 extends 3 residues past the end of the read, so its final part is completed from the germline J gene. In germline, CDR1 is SGHVS, CDR2 FNYEAQ. This CDR3 comprises 14 residues. V was pared by 2 bases and J by 5 bases, with 3 bases of the junction left unmatched.

In regard to this clone: The CDR3 extends 3 residues past the end of the read, so its final part is completed from the germline J gene. V usage is TRBV19 and J usage is TRBJ2-5; TRBD1 agrees at 7 bases. The germline V gene encodes CDR1 LNHDA and CDR2 SQIVND (reference sequence). Trimming took 5 bases from V and 7 from J; bases not matched to a gene: 7. CDR3 size: 13 residues. The CDR3 loop reads CASSVDRVGTQYF. CDR3 DNA, as far as it was read: TGTGCCAGTAGTGTTGACAGGGTGGGGACC.

As to this clone: The read stops 3 residues short of the end of the CDR3; the missing end is completed from the germline J gene. The chain carries TRBV2 and TRBJ2-5; TRBD1 aligns across 12 bases. The CDR3 contains 16 residues. Germline trimming cut 7 bases from V and 5 bases from J; bases unmatched to any gene: 11. The germline CDR1 and CDR2 sequences are SNHLY and FYNNEI. CDR3 sequence: CASTDAGTGGSETQYF. CDR3 bases read: TGTGCCAGCACCGACGCCGGGACAGGGGGCTCTGAGACC.

Regarding this clone: Germline is not matched at one junction end, which may reflect a read error. The missing CDR3 end, 3 residues past where the read stops, is filled in from the germline J gene. This same CDR3 is encoded by further DNA sequences in the sample. The V and J genes are TRBV19 and TRBJ2-7, with TRBD2 matching over 8 bases. This CDR3 contains 13 residues. The germline V gene encodes CDR1 LNHDA and CDR2 SQIVND (reference sequence). The sequenced part of the CDR3 DNA is TGTGCTAGTAATCCGGCGGGAGGTTACGAG. Translated: CASNPAGGYE. The entire CDR3 sequence reads CASNPAGGYEQYF.

With regard to this clone: Read coverage stops 3 residues before the CDR3 terminus; the germline J gene supplies the remainder. J is TRBJ1-5 and V is TRBV18; possibly TRBD1 for D (6 bases). Germline CDR1 KGHSH, CDR2 LQKENI. The CDR3 runs 15 residues. Trimming took off 6 bases at V and 4 bases at J, with 16 bases between the two ends. The CDR3 spells CASSDSQNPNQPQHF. The covered CDR3 bases are TGTGCCAGCTCGGACAGCCAGAATCCGAATCAGCCC.

For this clone: The missing CDR3 end, 3 residues past where the read stops, is filled in from the germline J gene. The gene calls are TRBV6-1 and TRBJ2-5; D is possibly TRBD1 (6 bases). Germline V gene lookup returns CDR1 MNHNS and CDR2 SASEGT. V was pared by 1 base and J by 4 bases, with 13 bases between. The CDR3 is 15 residues long. Partial CDR3 DNA: TGTGCCAGCAGTGAAGGTAGACAGGAAGGAGAGACC. Amino acids: CASSEGRQEGET. The CDR3 reads in full as CASSEGRQEGETQYF.

Worth noting for this clone: Sequencing ends 3 residues short of the CDR3 end; the germline J gene provides the rest. This chain joins TRBV19 and TRBJ1-1; no definite D call. This CDR3 has 15 residues. Trimming took 1 base from V and 1 from J, leaving 10 bases between them. Germline V gene sequence: CDR1 LNHDA, CDR2 SQIVND (reference sequence). Incomplete CDR3 DNA: TGTGCCAGTAGTATAGTCGCAGAATCGAACACTGAA. Residues: CASSIVAESNTE. The CDR3 in full is CASSIVAESNTEAFF.

As concerns this clone: The read terminates 3 residues before the CDR3 end, so the remaining end is supplied by the germline J gene. V usage is TRBV7-3 and J usage is TRBJ1-2, with TRBD1 as a possible D gene (6 bases). Trimming took 5 bases from V and 6 from J, leaving 13 bases between them. Germline loops: CDR1 SGHTA, CDR2 FQGTGA. CDR3 length: 13 residues. Partial CDR3 DNA: TGTGCCAGCAGCAACAGGGTTTCAGATGGC. Its translation: CASSNRVSDG. The full CDR3 sequence reads CASSNRVSDGYTF.